This T cell receptor (beta chain) emerged from a study of blood T cell repertoires in COVID-19. Study-level information: COVID-19 samples from acute and convalescent phases originated in the United States, Italy and Spain.

Libraries were prepared by immunoSEQ multiplex PCR; TCRdb keeps only in-frame clonotypes and omits some of them. In the table there are tens of thousands of clones, 80% to 85% of which are singletons. CDR1 and CDR2 from the germline V gene are SGHVS and FQNEAQ. CDR3 length: 13 residues. With 4 bases removed from V and 3 bases from J, the gap between germline ends came to 10 bases. Specimen: peripheral blood. The receptor's source is an elderly man with active or convalescent COVID-19. The V and J genes are TRBV7-8 and TRBJ2-7; weak D call: TRBD1 (5 bases). The CDR3 region has the DNA TGTGCCAGCAGCTCGCAACAGGACTACGAGCAGTACTTC. Protein: CASSSQQDYEQYF.